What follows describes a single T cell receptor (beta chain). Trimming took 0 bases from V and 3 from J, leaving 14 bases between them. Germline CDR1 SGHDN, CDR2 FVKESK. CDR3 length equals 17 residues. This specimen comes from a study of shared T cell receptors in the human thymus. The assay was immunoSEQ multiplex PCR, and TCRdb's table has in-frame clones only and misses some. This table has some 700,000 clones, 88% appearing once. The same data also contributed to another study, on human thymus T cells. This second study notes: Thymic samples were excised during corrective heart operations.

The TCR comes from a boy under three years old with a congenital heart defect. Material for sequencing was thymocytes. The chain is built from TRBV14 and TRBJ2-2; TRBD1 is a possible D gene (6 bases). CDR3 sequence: CASSQDKIRTDTGELFF. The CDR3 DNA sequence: TGTGCCAGCAGCCAAGATAAAATCCGGACAGACACCGGGGAGCTGTTTTTT.